This T cell receptor (beta chain) appears in the sequencing data of a study of control samples from healthy donors and cancer patients. CDR1 is SGHTA, CDR2 FQGTGA, per germline. The CDR3 is 15 amino acids. Trimming took off 1 base at V and 6 bases at J, with 15 bases between the two ends. This table comes from immunoSEQ multiplex PCR, and its TCRdb copy is limited to in-frame clones, with some not included. The sample has 70,000 or so clones; under 90% are singletons. The count of this clone is one. The source of this sequence is a man in his 60s with lung cancer. J is TRBJ1-2 and V is TRBV7-3; a weak D match, TRBD1 (6 bases). Sequences were obtained from PBMCs. The chain's CDR3 is CASSLMQGLRDGYTF. The CDR3 DNA reads TGTGCCAGCAGCTTAATGCAGGGGTTGCGTGATGGCTACACCTTC.